The clone carrying this T cell receptor beta chain came up a few times. The antigen is not known. This sample was included in a study of T cell repertoires in cytomegalovirus infection. Study details: Through public TCR beta signatures, both CMV infection and matching HLA type were indicated.

TCRdb used MiXCR to reprocess the reads, holding one entry per CDR3 protein. The table shows about 920,000 distinct CDR3 sequences, with around a third occurring only once. Study-level results: What dominated the ex vivo response were HLA-C-restricted CMV-specific TCR beta clonotypes. Summed frequency of public TCR beta families distinguished CMV carriers with the relevant HLA.

V was cut by 5 bases and J by 10 bases, with 17 bases left in between. This CDR3 spans 13 amino acids. Germline values: CDR1 LNHNV, CDR2 YYDKDF (reference sequence). The V call is TRBV15, the J call TRBJ1-2; D may be TRBD1 (6 bases). This material consisted of cultured CD8+ T cells from PBMCs, taken from culture after CMV antigen stimulation. The TCR originated in a human donor in good health (CMV status not recorded). Some clones in this sample may be carry-over from other donors' samples. This CDR3 reads CATSAGTTADYTF. The CDR3 DNA sequence: TGTGCCACCAGCGCCGGGACAACAGCGGACTACACCTTC. The full variable domain, its missing parts supplied by reference TRBV15 and TRBJ1-2, is DAMVIQNPRYQVTQFGKPVTLSCSQTLNHNVMYWYQQKSSQAPKLLFHYYDKDFNNEADTPDNFQSRRPNTSFCFLDIRSPGLGDTAMYLCATSAGTTADYTFGSGTRLTVV.